The sequence of this TCR beta chain was determined in a study of shared clonotypes between healthy human individuals. V was pared by 6 bases and J by 0 bases, with 7 bases of the junction left unmatched. The CDR3 totals 16 residues. CDR1 and CDR2 (germline): SEHNR, FQNEAQ (reference sequence). This clone was found many times. Evenly divided among several immunoSEQ plates was the genomic DNA of each subset. Per the original data handling: Junction-only immunoSEQ data arrived without quality scores, meaning filtering differed. Here immunoSEQ multiplex PCR was the method, and the copy in TCRdb shows in-frame clones only, minus some. V and J calls and clone size follow that table, whereas D and trimming were derived from the DNA. This sample has under 850,000 clones, with more than 85% found just once. The naive CD8 subset, CD45RO-negative cells positively selected for CCR7, excluded terminally differentiated effector memory CD45RA+ cells. The study enrolled healthy HIV-negative adults without recent acute infections or vaccinations as donors.

The receptor was isolated from a man younger than 45 in good health. J is TRBJ2-2 and V is TRBV7-9, with TRBD1 matching over 7 bases. Sequencing used naive CD8+ T cells sorted from blood. The CDR3 DNA sequence: TGTGCCAGCAGTTATCGACAGGGAGCGAACACCGGGGAGCTGTTTTTT. This translates into CASSYRQGANTGELFF.